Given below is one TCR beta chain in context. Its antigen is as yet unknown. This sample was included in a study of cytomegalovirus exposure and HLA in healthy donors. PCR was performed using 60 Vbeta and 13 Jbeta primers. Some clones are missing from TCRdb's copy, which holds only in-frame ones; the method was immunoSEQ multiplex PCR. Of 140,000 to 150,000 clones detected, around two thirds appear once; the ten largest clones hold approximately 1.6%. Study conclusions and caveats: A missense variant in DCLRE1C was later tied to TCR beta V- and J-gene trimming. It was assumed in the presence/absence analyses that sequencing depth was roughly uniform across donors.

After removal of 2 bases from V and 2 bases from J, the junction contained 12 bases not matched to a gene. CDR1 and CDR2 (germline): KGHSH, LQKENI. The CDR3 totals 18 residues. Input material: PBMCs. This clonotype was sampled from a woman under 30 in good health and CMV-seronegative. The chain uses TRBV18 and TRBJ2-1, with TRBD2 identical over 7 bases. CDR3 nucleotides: TGTGCCAGCTCACCAGAGACCCCTAGCGGCCCCGCCTACAATGAGCAGTTCTTC. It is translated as CASSPETPSGPAYNEQFF.